The entry below describes one TCR beta chain. This sample is drawn from a study of Ad26.COV2.S vaccination and SARS-CoV-2 variants. About the study: Intramuscularly, Ad26.COV2.S was given either once or twice, 56 days apart.

Germline V gene sequence: CDR1 SGHVS, CDR2 FNYEAQ. V was pared by 4 bases and J by 0 bases, with 6 bases between. CDR3 length: 14 residues. The table came from immunoSEQ multiplex PCR; TCRdb's copy has only in-frame clones and leaves some out. Among some 290,000 clones listed, 85% to 90% were seen once. Treatment described: about 20 received Ad26.COV2.S at low or high dose, single or two shots; several received placebo; per-sample allocation not given. Sampling occurred on day 63 after the first vaccine or placebo injection. Specimen: peripheral blood, collected in a trial of Ad26.COV2.S vaccine versus placebo. The gene calls are TRBV7-6 and TRBJ1-4; D ambiguous. The sequence was collected from a person between 18 and 59 years old who received the Ad26.COV2.S COVID-19 vaccine or a placebo. In DNA form, the CDR3 reads TGTGCCAGCAGCTCCCGGACAACTAATGAAAAACTGTTTTTT. It codes for CASSSRTTNEKLFF.